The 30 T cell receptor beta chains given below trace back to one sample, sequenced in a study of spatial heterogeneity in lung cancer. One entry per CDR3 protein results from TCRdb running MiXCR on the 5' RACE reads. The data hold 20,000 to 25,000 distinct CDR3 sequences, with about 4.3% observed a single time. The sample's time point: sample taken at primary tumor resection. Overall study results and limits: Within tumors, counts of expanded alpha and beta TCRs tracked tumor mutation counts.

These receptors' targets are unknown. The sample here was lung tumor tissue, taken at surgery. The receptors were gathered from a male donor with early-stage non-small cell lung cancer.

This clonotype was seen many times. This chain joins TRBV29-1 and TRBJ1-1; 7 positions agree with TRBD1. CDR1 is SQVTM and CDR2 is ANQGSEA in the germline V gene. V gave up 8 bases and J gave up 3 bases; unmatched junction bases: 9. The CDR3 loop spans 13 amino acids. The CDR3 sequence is CSLSGQADTEAFF. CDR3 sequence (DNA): TGCAGCCTTTCAGGACAGGCGGACACTGAAGCTTTCTTT.

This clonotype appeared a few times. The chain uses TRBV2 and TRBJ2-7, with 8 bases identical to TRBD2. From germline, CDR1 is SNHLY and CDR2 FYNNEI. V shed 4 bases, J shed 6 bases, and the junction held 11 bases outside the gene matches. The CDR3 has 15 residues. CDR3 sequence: CASSGLRAGGSEQYF. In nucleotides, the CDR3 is TGTGCCAGCAGTGGGCTTCGGGCGGGAGGAAGCGAGCAGTACTTC.

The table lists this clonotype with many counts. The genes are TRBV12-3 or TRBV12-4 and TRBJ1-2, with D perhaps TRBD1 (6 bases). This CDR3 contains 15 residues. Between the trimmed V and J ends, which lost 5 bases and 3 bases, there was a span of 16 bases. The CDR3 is CASSPLRGADYGYTF. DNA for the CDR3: TGTGCCAGCAGTCCACTGAGGGGGGCCGACTATGGCTACACCTTC.

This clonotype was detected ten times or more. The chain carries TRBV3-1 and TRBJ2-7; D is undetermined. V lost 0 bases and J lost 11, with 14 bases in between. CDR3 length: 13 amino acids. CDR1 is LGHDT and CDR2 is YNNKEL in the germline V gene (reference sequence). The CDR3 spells CASSQELGAGKYF. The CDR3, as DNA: TGTGCCAGCAGCCAAGAACTCGGTGCTGGGAAGTACTTC.

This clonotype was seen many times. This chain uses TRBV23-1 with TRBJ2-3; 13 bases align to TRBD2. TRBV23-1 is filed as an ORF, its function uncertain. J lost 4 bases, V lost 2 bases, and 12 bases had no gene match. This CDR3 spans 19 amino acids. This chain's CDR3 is CASSQPRGPGLAGADTQYF. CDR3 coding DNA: TGCGCCAGCAGTCAACCCAGGGGTCCCGGACTAGCGGGAGCAGATACGCAGTATTTT.

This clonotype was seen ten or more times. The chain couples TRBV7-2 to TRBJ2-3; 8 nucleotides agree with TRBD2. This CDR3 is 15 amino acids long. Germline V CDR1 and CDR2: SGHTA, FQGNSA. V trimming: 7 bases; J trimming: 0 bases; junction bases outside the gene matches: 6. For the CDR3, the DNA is TGTGCCAGCACTACGGGGGGGGGCAGCACAGATACGCAGTATTTT. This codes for CASTTGGGSTDTQYF.

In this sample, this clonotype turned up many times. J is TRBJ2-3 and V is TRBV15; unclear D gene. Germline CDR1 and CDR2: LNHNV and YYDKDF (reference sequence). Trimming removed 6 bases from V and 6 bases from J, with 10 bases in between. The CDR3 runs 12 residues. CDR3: CATRSPGDTQYF. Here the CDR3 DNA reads TGTGCCACCAGGTCGCCCGGGGATACGCAGTATTTT.

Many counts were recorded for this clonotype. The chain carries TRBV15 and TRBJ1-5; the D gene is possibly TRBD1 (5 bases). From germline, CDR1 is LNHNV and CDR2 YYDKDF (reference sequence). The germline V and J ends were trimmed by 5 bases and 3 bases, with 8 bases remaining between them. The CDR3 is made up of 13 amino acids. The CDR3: CATSRGANQPQHF. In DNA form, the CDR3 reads TGTGCCACCAGCCGGGGCGCCAATCAGCCCCAGCATTTT.

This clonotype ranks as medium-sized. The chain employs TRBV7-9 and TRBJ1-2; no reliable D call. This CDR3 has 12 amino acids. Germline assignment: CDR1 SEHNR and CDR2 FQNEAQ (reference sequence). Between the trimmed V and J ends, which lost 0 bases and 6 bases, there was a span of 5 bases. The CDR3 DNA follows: TGTGCCAGCAGCTTAGCGGGAGATGGCTACACCTTC. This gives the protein CASSLAGDGYTF.

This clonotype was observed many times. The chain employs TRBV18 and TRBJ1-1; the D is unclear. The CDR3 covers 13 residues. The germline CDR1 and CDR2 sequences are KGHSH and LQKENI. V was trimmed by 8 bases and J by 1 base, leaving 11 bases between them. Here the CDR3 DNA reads TGTGCCAGCCTCAAGAAGGCGAACACTGAAGCTTTCTTT. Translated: CASLKKANTEAFF.

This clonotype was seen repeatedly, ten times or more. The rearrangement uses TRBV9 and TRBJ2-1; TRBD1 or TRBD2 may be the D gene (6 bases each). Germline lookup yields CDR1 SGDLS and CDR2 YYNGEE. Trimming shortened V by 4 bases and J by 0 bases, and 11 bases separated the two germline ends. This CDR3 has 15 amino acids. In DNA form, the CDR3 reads TGTGCCAGCAGCCACGGGGGCAGCTCCTACAATGAGCAGTTCTTC. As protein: CASSHGGSSYNEQFF. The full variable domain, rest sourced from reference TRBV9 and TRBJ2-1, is DSGVTQTPKHLITATGQRVTLRCSPRSGDLSVYWYQQSLDQGLQFLIQYYNGEERAKGNILERFSAQQFPDLHSELNLSSLELGDSALYFCASSHGGSSYNEQFFGPGTRLTVL.

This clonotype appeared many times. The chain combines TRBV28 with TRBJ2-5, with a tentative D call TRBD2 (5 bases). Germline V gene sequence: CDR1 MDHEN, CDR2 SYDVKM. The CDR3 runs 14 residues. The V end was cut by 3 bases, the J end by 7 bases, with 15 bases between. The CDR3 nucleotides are TGTGCCAGCAGTTTCCTATCGCCTGGGAGGACCCAGTACTTC. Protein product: CASSFLSPGRTQYF.

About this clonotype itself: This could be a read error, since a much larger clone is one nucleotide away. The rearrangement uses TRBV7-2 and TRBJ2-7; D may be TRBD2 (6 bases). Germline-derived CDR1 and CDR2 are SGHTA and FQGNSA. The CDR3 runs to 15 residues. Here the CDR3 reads CASSFSGLKSYAQYF. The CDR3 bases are TGTGCCAGCAGCTTTTCGGGACTCAAATCCTACGCGCAGTACTTC.

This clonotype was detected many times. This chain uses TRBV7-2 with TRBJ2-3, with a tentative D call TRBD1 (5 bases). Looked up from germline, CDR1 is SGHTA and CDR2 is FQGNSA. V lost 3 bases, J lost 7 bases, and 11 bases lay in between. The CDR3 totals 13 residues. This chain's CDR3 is CASSLGRGYTQYF. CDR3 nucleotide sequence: TGTGCCAGCAGCTTGGGGCGTGGGTATACGCAGTATTTT.

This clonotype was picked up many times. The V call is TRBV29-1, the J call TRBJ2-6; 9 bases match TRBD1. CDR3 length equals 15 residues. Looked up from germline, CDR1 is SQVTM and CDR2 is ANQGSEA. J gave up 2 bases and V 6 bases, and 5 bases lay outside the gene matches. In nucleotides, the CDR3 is TGCAGCGTGTCGACAGGGGGTACTGGGGCCAACGTCCTGACTTTC. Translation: CSVSTGGTGANVLTF. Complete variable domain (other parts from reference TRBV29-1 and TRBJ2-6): SAVISQKPSRDICQRGTSLTIQCQVDSQVTMMFWYRQQPGQSLTLIATANQGSEATYESGFVIDKFPISRPNLTFSTLTVSNMSPEDSSIYLCSVSTGGTGANVLTFGAGSRLTVL.

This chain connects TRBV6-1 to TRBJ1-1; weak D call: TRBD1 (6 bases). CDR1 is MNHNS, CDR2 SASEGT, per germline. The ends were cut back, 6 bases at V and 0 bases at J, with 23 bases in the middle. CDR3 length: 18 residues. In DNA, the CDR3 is TGTGCCAGCAGAGCTCAAATACGGACAGATACTATGAACACTGAAGCTTTCTTT. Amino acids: CASRAQIRTDTMNTEAFF.

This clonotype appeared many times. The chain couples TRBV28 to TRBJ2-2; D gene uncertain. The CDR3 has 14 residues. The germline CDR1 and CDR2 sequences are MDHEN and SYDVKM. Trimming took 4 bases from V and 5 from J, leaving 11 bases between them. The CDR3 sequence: CASSSQMGTGELFF. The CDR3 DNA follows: TGTGCCAGCAGTTCCCAGATGGGGACCGGGGAGCTGTTTTTT.

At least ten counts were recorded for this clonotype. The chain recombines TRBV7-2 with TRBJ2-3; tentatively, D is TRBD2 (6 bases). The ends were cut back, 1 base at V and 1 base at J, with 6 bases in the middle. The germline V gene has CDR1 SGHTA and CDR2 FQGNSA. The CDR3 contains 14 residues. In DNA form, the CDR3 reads TGTGCCAGCAGCTTAGGACTAGGCACAGATACGCAGTATTTT. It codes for CASSLGLGTDTQYF.

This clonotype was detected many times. Here the CDR3 DNA reads TGTGCCAGCAAAGTGGCGGGAGGGTCCTACGAGCAGTACTTC. Protein sequence: CASKVAGGSYEQYF. The chain links TRBV6-5 to TRBJ2-7, with 9 positions matching TRBD2. The V and J ends lost 7 bases and 1 base, in that order; junction bases with no gene match: 5. CDR1 and CDR2 from the germline V gene are MNHEY and SVGAGI. The length of the CDR3 is 14 residues.

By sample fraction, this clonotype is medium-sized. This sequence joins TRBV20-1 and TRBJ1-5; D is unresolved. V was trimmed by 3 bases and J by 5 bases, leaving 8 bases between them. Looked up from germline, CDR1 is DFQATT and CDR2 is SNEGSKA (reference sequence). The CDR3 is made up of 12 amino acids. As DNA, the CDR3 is TGCAGTGCTAGCCCAAGGGATCAGCCCCAGCATTTT. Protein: CSASPRDQPQHF.

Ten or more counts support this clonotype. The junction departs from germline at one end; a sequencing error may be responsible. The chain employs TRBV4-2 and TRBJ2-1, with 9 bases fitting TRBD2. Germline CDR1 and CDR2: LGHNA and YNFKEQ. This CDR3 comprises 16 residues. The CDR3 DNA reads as TGTGTCAGCAGCCAGGCCCGTGGCGGGGGGGCCGATGAGCAGTTCTTC. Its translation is CVSSQARGGGADEQFF.

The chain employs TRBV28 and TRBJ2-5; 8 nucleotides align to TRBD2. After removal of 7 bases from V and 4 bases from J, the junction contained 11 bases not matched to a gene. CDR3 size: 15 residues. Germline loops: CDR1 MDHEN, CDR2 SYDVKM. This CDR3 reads CASKWGAGARETQYF. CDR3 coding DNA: TGTGCCAGCAAATGGGGAGCGGGAGCTAGAGAGACCCAGTACTTC. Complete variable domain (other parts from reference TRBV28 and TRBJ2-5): DVKVTQSSRYLVKRTGEKVFLECVQDMDHENMFWYRQDPGLGLRLIYFSYDVKMKEKGDIPEGYSVSREKKERFSLILESASTNQTSMYLCASKWGAGARETQYFGPGTRLLVL.

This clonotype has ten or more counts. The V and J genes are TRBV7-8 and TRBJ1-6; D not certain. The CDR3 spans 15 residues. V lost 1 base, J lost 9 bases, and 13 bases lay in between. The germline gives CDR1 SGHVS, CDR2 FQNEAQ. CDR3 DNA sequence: TGTGCCAGCAGCTTAGAACCGGGCAGAGCTTCACCCCTCCACTTT. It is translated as CASSLEPGRASPLHF.

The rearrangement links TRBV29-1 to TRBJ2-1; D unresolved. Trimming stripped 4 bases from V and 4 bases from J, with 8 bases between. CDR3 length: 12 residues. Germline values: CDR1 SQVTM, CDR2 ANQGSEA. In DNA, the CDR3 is TGCAGCGTTGCGGCAGATTACAATGAGCAGTTCTTC. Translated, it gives CSVAADYNEQFF.

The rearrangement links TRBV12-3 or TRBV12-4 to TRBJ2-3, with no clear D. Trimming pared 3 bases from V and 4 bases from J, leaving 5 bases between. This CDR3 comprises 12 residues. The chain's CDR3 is CASSFTSDTQYF. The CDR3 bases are TGTGCCAGCAGTTTCACATCAGATACGCAGTATTTT.

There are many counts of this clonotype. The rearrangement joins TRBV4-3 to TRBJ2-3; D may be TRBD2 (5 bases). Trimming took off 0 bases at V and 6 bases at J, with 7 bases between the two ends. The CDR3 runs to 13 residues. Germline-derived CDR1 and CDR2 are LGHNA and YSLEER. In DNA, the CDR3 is TGCGCCAGCAGCCAAGATAGAGGGGATACGCAGTATTTT. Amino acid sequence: CASSQDRGDTQYF.

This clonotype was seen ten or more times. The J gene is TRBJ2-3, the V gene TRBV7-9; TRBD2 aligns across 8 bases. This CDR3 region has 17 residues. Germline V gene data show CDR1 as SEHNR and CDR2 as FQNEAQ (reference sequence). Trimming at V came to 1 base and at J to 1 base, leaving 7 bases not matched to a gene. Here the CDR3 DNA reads TGTGCCAGCAGCTTAGGGTCGGCGGGGGGCCGCACAGATACGCAGTATTTT. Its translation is CASSLGSAGGRTDTQYF.

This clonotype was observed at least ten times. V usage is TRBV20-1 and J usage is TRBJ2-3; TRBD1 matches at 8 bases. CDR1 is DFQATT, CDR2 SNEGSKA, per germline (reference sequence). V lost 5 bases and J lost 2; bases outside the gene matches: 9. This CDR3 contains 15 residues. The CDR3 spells CSAPATGGTTDTQYF. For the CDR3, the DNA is TGCAGTGCTCCCGCCACAGGGGGGACCACAGATACGCAGTATTTT.

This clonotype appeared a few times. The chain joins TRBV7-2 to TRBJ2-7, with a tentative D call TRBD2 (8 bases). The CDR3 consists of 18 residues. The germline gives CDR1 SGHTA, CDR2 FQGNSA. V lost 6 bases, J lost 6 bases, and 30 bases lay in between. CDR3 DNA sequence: TGTGCCAGCAGTATGACAGGGATTTTTAGCGGGACCCATCCCGAGCAGTACTTC. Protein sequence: CASSMTGIFSGTHPEQYF.

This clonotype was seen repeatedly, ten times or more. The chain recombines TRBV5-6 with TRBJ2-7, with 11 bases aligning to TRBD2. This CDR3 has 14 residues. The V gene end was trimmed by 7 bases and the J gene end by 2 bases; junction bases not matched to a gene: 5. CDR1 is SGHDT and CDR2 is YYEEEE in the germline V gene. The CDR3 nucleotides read TGTGCCAGCGCCCCGGGACTAGCGGCCTACGAGCAGTACTTC. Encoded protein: CASAPGLAAYEQYF.